This passage covers 11 T cell receptor beta chains from one sample sequenced in a study of ipilimumab plus nivolumab after autologous stem cell transplantation. Using immunoSEQ multiplex PCR, the repertoire was profiled, and TCRdb retains in-frame clones only, with some absent. The table has approximately 80,000 clones, about 83% seen once. The sequences come from PBMCs, collected in a trial of ipilimumab plus nivolumab as post-transplant consolidation. All receptors derive from a male donor with diffuse large B-cell lymphoma.

This chain joins TRBV19 and TRBJ1-1; no definite D call. Germline-derived CDR1 and CDR2 are LNHDA and SQIVND (reference sequence). Deletions cut 3 bases from V and 1 base from J, with 6 bases between. CDR3 length: 13 residues. The CDR3 bases are TGTGCCAGTAGTATGGCACGGAACACTGAAGCTTTCTTT. Protein: CASSMARNTEAFF. Using reference TRBV19 and TRBJ1-1 for the parts outside the CDR3, the full variable domain is DGGITQSPKYLFRKEGQNVTLSCEQNLNHDAMYWYRQDPGQGLRLIYYSQIVNDFQKGDIAEGYSVSREKKESFPLTVTSAQKNPTAFYLCASSMARNTEAFFGQGTRLTVV.

The J gene is TRBJ1-5, the V gene TRBV19; 7 bases line up with TRBD1. V dropped 1 base and J dropped 7; count of bases not matched to a gene: 10. CDR3 length equals 16 residues. The germline V gene encodes CDR1 LNHDA and CDR2 SQIVND (reference sequence). CDR3 protein: CASSIGVTGVSQPQHF. The DNA of the CDR3 is TGTGCCAGTAGTATAGGGGTCACAGGGGTATCGCAGCCCCAGCATTTT.

CDR3 nucleotides: TGTGCCAGTAGGGATGGACAGGGCGGTGACTATGGCTACACCTTC. Its protein is CASRDGQGGDYGYTF. The J gene is TRBJ1-2, the V gene TRBV19; 8 positions agree with TRBD1. V gave up 6 bases and J gave up 3 bases; unmatched junction bases: 9. Germline CDR1 and CDR2: LNHDA and SQIVND (reference sequence). CDR3 length: 15 amino acids.

The V and J genes are TRBV9 and TRBJ2-7, with 9 positions matching TRBD1. With V trimmed by 3 bases and J by 7 bases, 11 bases remained unmatched. CDR1 is SGDLS and CDR2 is YYNGEE in the germline V gene. The CDR3 totals 15 residues. CDR3 residues: CASSGPGTGNKEQYF. In DNA, the CDR3 is TGTGCCAGCAGCGGTCCCGGGACAGGGAACAAGGAGCAGTACTTC.

The chain combines TRBV6-5 with TRBJ2-1, with TRBD2 matching over 11 bases. This CDR3 comprises 13 residues. The germline V gene has CDR1 MNHEY and CDR2 SVGAGI. The V segment lost 8 bases and the J segment 9 bases; nucleotides outside the gene matches: 6. The CDR3: CASRTSGYGEQFF. The CDR3, as DNA: TGTGCCAGCCGGACTAGCGGGTATGGTGAGCAGTTCTTC.

J is TRBJ2-3 and V is TRBV9, with D uncertain. CDR3 size: 12 residues. In germline, CDR1 is SGDLS, CDR2 YYNGEE. Trimming pared 0 bases from V and 2 bases from J, leaving 1 base between. CDR3 sequence reads: CASSVDTDTQYF. The DNA of the CDR3 is TGTGCCAGCAGCGTAGACACAGATACGCAGTATTTT.

The chain has TRBV5-5 and TRBJ2-2, with 8 bases lining up with TRBD1. Germline V gives CDR1 SGHKS, CDR2 YYEKEE (reference sequence). V lost 4 bases, J lost 3 bases, and 5 bases stayed unmatched. CDR3 length: 15 amino acids. In DNA, the CDR3 is TGTGCCAGCAGCCGCCAACAGGGGGACACCGGGGAGCTGTTTTTT. It is translated as CASSRQQGDTGELFF.

This clone was seen more than once but under ten times. V is TRBV7-2 and J is TRBJ1-2, with D possibly TRBD1 on 5 matching bases. Per germline, CDR1 SGHTA and CDR2 FQGNSA. V gave up 5 bases and J gave up 3 bases, with 13 bases separating them. The length of the CDR3 is 14 residues. The chain's CDR3 is CASSPGRKYYGYTF. For the CDR3, the DNA is TGTGCCAGCAGCCCGGGGCGGAAATACTATGGCTACACCTTC.

V usage is TRBV14 and J usage is TRBJ1-2; no clear D. Per the germline V gene, CDR1 is SGHDN and CDR2 is FVKESK. This CDR3 spans 16 amino acids. The V end was cut by 1 base, the J end by 2 bases, with 14 bases between. The CDR3 region is CASSQGYKDSNYGYTF. CDR3 coding DNA: TGTGCCAGCAGCCAAGGCTACAAGGACTCAAACTATGGCTACACCTTC.

The V gene is TRBV4-1, the J gene TRBJ1-5, with unresolved D. The CDR3 runs 15 residues. Trimming removed 4 bases from V and 0 bases from J, with 10 bases in between. Looked up from germline, CDR1 is MGHRA and CDR2 is YSYEKL. The CDR3 sequence is CASSLDKDSNQPQHF. In DNA, the CDR3 is TGCGCCAGCAGCCTAGATAAGGATAGCAATCAGCCCCAGCATTTT.

The chain combines TRBV2 with TRBJ1-2; maybe TRBD1 (6 bases). V was shortened by 1 base and J by 6 bases, with 12 bases between the two germline ends. This CDR3 has 14 amino acids. Germline V gene data show CDR1 as SNHLY and CDR2 as FYNNEI. CDR3 bases: TGTGCCAGCAGTGAAGACAGGGTGCGCGATGGCTACACCTTC. It is translated as CASSEDRVRDGYTF.